Presented here are 24 T cell receptor beta chains from one specimen sequenced in a study of human T cells and chemical hapten exposure. Individual cDNA molecules each carried unique molecular identifiers attached by the library. Via MiXCR, TCRdb re-called the reads, giving one row per CDR3 protein. The sample lists about 120,000 distinct CDR3 sequences, roughly 8.5% seen once, with over 1.1% in the top ten. From whole blood left unfractionated, total RNA was extracted. The sequenced material came from whole blood. Receptors originate from a human donor in good health. Some clones in this sample may be carry-over from other donors' samples.

This clonotype was seen more than once but under ten times. The rearrangement uses TRBV4-3 and TRBJ2-3; 12 positions match TRBD1. CDR3 length: 16 amino acids. Losses at the gene ends were 1 base for V and 5 bases for J; bases not matched to a gene: 4. The V gene's germline CDR1 is LGHNA and CDR2 YSLEER. The CDR3 sequence is CASSQGGQGALDTQYF. DNA of the CDR3: TGCGCCAGCAGCCAAGGGGGACAGGGGGCCCTAGATACGCAGTATTTT.

This clonotype was counted only a few times. This chain uses TRBV5-1 with TRBJ1-5; no clear D. The V gene's germline CDR1 is SGHRS and CDR2 YFSETQ. The length of the CDR3 is 15 residues. V dropped 0 bases and J dropped 0 bases, with 7 bases sitting between them. The CDR3 sequence is CASSLDGDSNQPQHF. CDR3 bases: TGCGCCAGCAGCTTGGACGGGGATAGCAATCAGCCCCAGCATTTT.

At least ten counts were recorded for this clonotype. The chain couples TRBV6-2 or TRBV6-3 to TRBJ1-1, with D possibly TRBD1 on 5 matching bases. V gave up 8 bases and J gave up 2 bases, with 12 bases separating them. Germline V lookup: CDR1 MNHEY, CDR2 SVGEGT. This CDR3 comprises 13 residues. CDR3 amino acids: CASCGTVNTEAFF. CDR3 nucleotide sequence: TGTGCCAGCTGTGGGACGGTAAACACTGAAGCTTTCTTT.

This clonotype was counted a few times. The V and J genes are TRBV7-2 and TRBJ2-1, with TRBD2 matching over 9 bases. The germline V gene encodes CDR1 SGHTA and CDR2 FQGNSA. The CDR3 is 17 amino acids. J lost 0 bases, V lost 5 bases, and 8 bases had no gene match. DNA of the CDR3: TGTGCCAGCAGCCCAGGGGTTAGCGGGAGCTCCTACAATGAGCAGTTCTTC. Its protein product is CASSPGVSGSSYNEQFF.

This clonotype showed up just a few times. The chain couples TRBV5-1 to TRBJ2-7; D uncertain. This CDR3 has 14 amino acids. Germline assignment: CDR1 SGHRS and CDR2 YFSETQ. V was pared by 0 bases and J by 1 base, with 8 bases between. The CDR3 DNA reads TGCGCCAGCAGCTTGGAGCGCGGATCCTACGAGCAGTACTTC. Its protein is CASSLERGSYEQYF.

This clonotype was counted many times. The V gene is TRBV29-1, the J gene TRBJ1-4, with TRBD1 as a possible D gene (6 bases). V lost 7 bases and J lost 7, with 10 bases in between. The CDR3 extends over 11 amino acids. Germline V lookup: CDR1 SQVTM, CDR2 ANQGSEA. The CDR3 protein is CSGRQAEKLFF. The CDR3 DNA follows: TGCAGCGGTAGACAGGCTGAAAAACTGTTTTTT.

This clonotype was detected ten times or more. The chain employs TRBV5-4 and TRBJ2-7; TRBD1 matches at 7 bases. After removal of 4 bases from V and 5 bases from J, the junction contained 6 bases not matched to a gene. CDR3 length: 13 amino acids. Germline CDR1 reads SGHNT; CDR2 reads YYREEE (reference sequence). The CDR3 reads CASSRDRAHEQYF. CDR3 in DNA: TGTGCCAGCAGCCGCGACAGGGCCCACGAGCAGTACTTC.

This clonotype was picked up a small number of times. The chain combines TRBV6-2 or TRBV6-3 with TRBJ2-7; possibly TRBD2 for D (5 bases). This CDR3 has 13 amino acids. Trimming left V 6 bases short and J 4 bases short, with 13 bases between. Germline CDR1 is MNHEY and CDR2 is SVGEGT. CDR3 residues: CASREGPGYEQYF. DNA of the CDR3: TGTGCCAGCAGAGAGGGCCCGGGGTACGAGCAGTACTTC.

This clonotype came up many times. V gene TRBV7-2 combines with J gene TRBJ1-1, with TRBD1 identical over 9 bases. The ends lost 3 bases at V and 4 bases at J; junction bases unmatched: 6. The CDR3 has 15 residues. CDR1 is SGHTA and CDR2 is FQGNSA in the germline V gene. The CDR3 DNA reads TGTGCCAGCAGCTTTGACAGGGGGTATGGCACTGAAGCTTTCTTT. Protein sequence: CASSFDRGYGTEAFF.

The chain combines TRBV12-3 or TRBV12-4 with TRBJ1-2; D is unresolved. The CDR3 contains 15 residues. Trimming took off 6 bases at V and 0 bases at J, with 14 bases between the two ends. In DNA, the CDR3 is TGTGCCAGCAGGGGATATAACAGAGCTAACTATGGCTACACCTTC. It translates to CASRGYNRANYGYTF.

The V gene is TRBV7-3, the J gene TRBJ2-3; a weak D match, TRBD2 (5 bases). Germline V gene sequence: CDR1 SGHTA, CDR2 FQGTGA. The V end was cut by 1 base, the J end by 4 bases, with 15 bases between. The CDR3 consists of 16 residues. This CDR3 is CASSLSPSGVADTQYF. The CDR3 DNA reads as TGTGCCAGCAGCTTAAGCCCGTCCGGGGTTGCAGATACGCAGTATTTT.

This clonotype was observed many times. The J gene is TRBJ1-4, the V gene TRBV10-3; a possible D gene is TRBD1 (6 bases). V lost 4 bases to trimming and J lost 11 bases, with 17 bases between them. Germline values: CDR1 ENHRY, CDR2 SYGVKD. This CDR3 contains 14 residues. Here the CDR3 reads CAISAKGDKGKLFF. The CDR3 DNA reads TGTGCCATCAGTGCTAAGGGGGACAAAGGGAAACTGTTTTTT.

This clonotype was recorded at least ten times. The rearrangement uses TRBV7-2 and TRBJ2-5, with D hard to call. V was pared by 1 base and J by 2 bases, with 17 bases between. The germline CDR1 and CDR2 sequences are SGHTA and FQGNSA. The CDR3 loop spans 17 amino acids. The CDR3 region has the DNA TGTGCCAGCAGCTTAGAACGGTTTGGGCCGAAACAAGAGACCCAGTACTTC. This codes for CASSLERFGPKQETQYF.

Regarding this clonotype: An end of the junction does not agree with germline; a read error may underlie this. The rearrangement joins TRBV20-1 to TRBJ1-2; 10 positions agree with TRBD1. There are 14 residues in the CDR3. Per the germline V gene, CDR1 is DFQATT and CDR2 is SNEGSKA (reference sequence). Here the CDR3 DNA reads TGCAGTGCGAGAGACAGGGGGCGCGTCTATGGCTACACCTTC. This codes for CSARDRGRVYGYTF.

The chain uses TRBV29-1 and TRBJ2-3, with a tentative D call TRBD2 (6 bases). Germline-derived CDR1 and CDR2 are SQVTM and ANQGSEA. V was clipped by 4 bases and J by 5 bases, with 13 bases between them. CDR3 length equals 13 residues. CDR3 amino acids: CSVVNRGIDTQYF. The CDR3 DNA follows: TGCAGCGTTGTCAACCGGGGGATAGATACGCAGTATTTT.

As regards this clonotype: This CDR3 fails to terminate in the conserved phenylalanine or tryptophan, so it likely reflects a read error. J is TRBJ2-7 and V is TRBV27, with no clear D. This CDR3 is built from 13 residues. The germline V and J ends were trimmed by 5 bases and 3 bases, with 11 bases remaining between them. Germline V gene sequence: CDR1 MNHEY, CDR2 SMNVEV (reference sequence). CDR3 in DNA: TGTGCCAGCAGTCCCACACCAATCTACGAGCAGTACTCC. Protein product: CASSPTPIYEQYS.

The table lists this clonotype with many counts. The chain is built from TRBV6-1 and TRBJ1-5; a weak D match, TRBD1 (5 bases). Germline V gives CDR1 MNHNS, CDR2 SASEGT. Trimming shortened V by 2 bases and J by 1 base, and 9 bases separated the two germline ends. This CDR3 region has 15 residues. CDR3 loop: CASSESGASNQPQHF. DNA of the CDR3: TGTGCCAGCAGTGAATCCGGGGCAAGCAATCAGCCCCAGCATTTT.

This clonotype was detected many times. The chain links TRBV19 to TRBJ2-3; D not resolved. The V gene's germline CDR1 is LNHDA and CDR2 SQIVND (reference sequence). The CDR3 is 16 amino acids. Trimming cost V 5 bases and J 0 bases, with 15 bases left between them. In nucleotides, the CDR3 is TGTGCCAGTAGTCCCAGTGGCAAATCTAGCACAGATACGCAGTATTTT. It yields the protein CASSPSGKSSTDTQYF.

This clonotype was seen repeatedly, ten times or more. The chain joins TRBV5-6 to TRBJ1-2; D is possibly TRBD1 (6 bases). The CDR3 length is 14 residues. V was shortened by 6 bases and J by 0 bases, with 12 bases between the two germline ends. CDR1 is SGHDT and CDR2 is YYEEEE in the germline V gene. CDR3 in amino acids: CASKPGQPNYGYTF. The DNA of the CDR3 is TGTGCCAGCAAACCGGGACAACCTAACTATGGCTACACCTTC. The variable domain in full, with the rest retrieved from reference TRBV5-6 and TRBJ1-2, is DAGVTQSPTHLIKTRGQQVTLRCSPKSGHDTVSWYQQALGQGPQFIFQYYEEEERQRGNFPDRFSGHQFPNYSSELNVNALLLGDSALYLCASKPGQPNYGYTFGSGTRLTVV.

This chain joins TRBV15 and TRBJ1-4; 9 nucleotides match TRBD1. Germline V gene data show CDR1 as LNHNV and CDR2 as YYDKDF (reference sequence). J gave up 7 bases and V 6 bases, and 9 bases lay outside the gene matches. This CDR3 spans 15 amino acids. This chain's CDR3 is CATRKSGGQGEKLFF. The CDR3, as DNA: TGTGCCACCAGAAAATCAGGGGGACAGGGTGAAAAACTGTTTTTT. Full variable domain (rest looked up from reference TRBV15 and TRBJ1-4): DAMVIQNPRYQVTQFGKPVTLSCSQTLNHNVMYWYQQKSSQAPKLLFHYYDKDFNNEADTPDNFQSRRPNTSFCFLDIRSPGLGDTAMYLCATRKSGGQGEKLFFGSGTQLSVL.

The chain links TRBV20-1 to TRBJ1-1; D unresolved. Germline V gives CDR1 DFQATT, CDR2 SNEGSKA (reference sequence). CDR3 length: 15 residues. V was clipped by 1 base and J by 0 bases, with 12 bases between them. The CDR3, as DNA: TGCAGTGCTAGAGTGCAGGAACCAATGAACACTGAAGCTTTCTTT. This encodes CSARVQEPMNTEAFF.

The CDR3: CATQASGSYNEQFF. The DNA for the CDR3 is TGTGCCACCCAGGCTAGCGGGTCCTACAATGAGCAGTTCTTC. The chain is built from TRBV2 and TRBJ2-1; TRBD2 matches at 8 bases. The V and J ends lost 10 bases and 1 base, in that order; junction bases with no gene match: 6. CDR3 length: 14 residues. In germline, CDR1 is SNHLY, CDR2 FYNNEI.

This clonotype was seen more than once but under ten times. The chain couples TRBV27 to TRBJ2-1; 10 bases line up with TRBD1. This CDR3 has 20 residues. Germline loops: CDR1 MNHEY, CDR2 SMNVEV (reference sequence). Trimming at V came to 4 bases and at J to 0 bases, leaving 15 bases not matched to a gene. This chain's CDR3 is CASSSIVGDRGPFSYNEQFF. The DNA of the CDR3 is TGTGCCAGCAGTTCGATTGTTGGGGACAGGGGCCCTTTCTCCTACAATGAGCAGTTCTTC.

There are many counts of this clonotype. J is TRBJ1-5 and V is TRBV7-9, with D possibly being TRBD1 (6 bases). The CDR3 has 14 residues. Germline CDR1 and CDR2: SEHNR and FQNEAQ (reference sequence). Trimming pared 3 bases from V and 6 bases from J, leaving 12 bases between. CDR3 coding DNA: TGTGCCAGCAGCTTTCCAGGGGAAGGTCAGCCCCAGCATTTT. It translates to CASSFPGEGQPQHF.